A selection of T cell receptor beta chains follows, all from one sample in a study of cytomegalovirus exposure and HLA in healthy donors. The protocol was immunoSEQ multiplex PCR, while the TCRdb copy is restricted to in-frame clones and leaves out a portion. In the table there are approximately 150,000 clones, 80% of which are singletons. The specimen was PBMCs. The receptors shown here come from a man aged 25-45 years in good health and CMV-seropositive. Each CDR3 is given with its conserved first and last residue. Fields, in order: V gene, J gene, CDR3 length, CDR3 protein.

V: TRBV6-1; J: TRBJ2-5; length: 16; CDR3: CASSEHKGGEQETQYF
V: TRBV5-1; J: TRBJ1-3; length: 14; CDR3: CATKPGDSGNTIYF
V: TRBV14; J: TRBJ1-2; length: 13; CDR3: CASSRDLWYGYTF
V: TRBV27; J: TRBJ2-1; length: 14; CDR3: CASSLADSWANQFF
V: TRBV5-4; J: TRBJ2-7; length: 14; CDR3: CASSSGGEPYEQYF
V: TRBV6-6; J: TRBJ1-5; length: 12; CDR3: CASTLSNQPQHF
V: TRBV28; J: TRBJ1-2; length: 18; CDR3: CASTTRPYQGSVTYGYTF
V: TRBV18; J: TRBJ1-3; length: 14; CDR3: CASSGGTEGNTIYF
V: TRBV11-3; J: TRBJ2-7; length: 15; CDR3: CASSPLSVGGYEQYF
V: TRBV29-1; J: NA; length: 12; CDR3: CSVEDLPYEQYF
V: TRBV19; J: TRBJ1-1; length: 16; CDR3: CASSREGEIPNTEAFF
V: TRBV5-5; J: TRBJ2-7; length: 15; CDR3: CASSIQGDPAYEQYF
V: TRBV27; J: TRBJ2-3; length: 15; CDR3: CASSQGTGGKNTQYF
V: TRBV25-1; J: TRBJ2-1; length: 11; CDR3: CASSSVYEQFF
V: TRBV5-1; J: TRBJ1-3; length: 13; CDR3: CASSPAGAATIYF
V: TRBV6-5; J: TRBJ1-2; length: 13; CDR3: CASKGRGFYGYTF
V: TRBV6-4; J: TRBJ1-1; length: 16; CDR3: CASSDPPAGPDTEAFF
V: TRBV27; J: TRBJ2-3; length: 16; CDR3: CASTMHSSGRADTQYF
V: TRBV7-2; J: TRBJ1-1; length: 16; CDR3: CASSPRGGQPDTEAFF
V: TRBV19; J: TRBJ2-1; length: 15; CDR3: CASSITGGSYNEQFF
V: TRBV18; J: TRBJ2-5; length: 14; CDR3: CASSPAGIEETQYF
V: TRBV9; J: TRBJ2-5; length: 14; CDR3: CASSVGQIEETQYF
V: TRBV27; J: TRBJ2-5; length: 15; CDR3: CASSLLGAPSQTQYF
V: TRBV6-1; J: TRBJ1-4; length: 13; CDR3: CASLRQVGEKLFF
V: TRBV11-2; J: TRBJ1-1; length: 16; CDR3: CASSLDWQGRDTEAFF
V: TRBV7-2; J: TRBJ2-7; length: 17; CDR3: CASSPWTSGGPVYEQYF
V: TRBV15; J: TRBJ2-7; length: 13; CDR3: CATSRELAIEQYF
V: TRBV11-1; J: TRBJ2-7; length: 15; CDR3: CASSLSGTRTYEQYF
V: TRBV10-2; J: TRBJ1-4; length: 14; CDR3: CATSEDRVDEKLFF
V: TRBV11-3; J: TRBJ2-2; length: 14; CDR3: CASSFFGDTGELFF
V: TRBV9; J: TRBJ1-1; length: 13; CDR3: CASSPQGGTEAFF
V: TRBV11-3; J: TRBJ2-3; length: 17; CDR3: CASSLGLAGGQADTQYF
V: TRBV5-4; J: TRBJ2-2; length: 16; CDR3: CASSPGNRANTGELFF
V: TRBV6-1; J: TRBJ2-5; length: 11; CDR3: CASSLEETQYF
V: TRBV6-1; J: TRBJ1-5; length: 19; CDR3: CASSESGQGSYLGDQPQHF
V: TRBV12-5; J: TRBJ2-5; length: 11; CDR3: CASGIEETQYF
V: TRBV2; J: TRBJ2-1; length: 11; CDR3: CASKKGSEQFF
V: TRBV2; J: TRBJ2-2; length: 11; CDR3: CASIGGGELFF
V: TRBV5-1; J: TRBJ1-1; length: 15; CDR3: CASSRWTGGDTEAFF
V: TRBV6-1; J: TRBJ2-7; length: 14; CDR3: CASSGRILVDEQYF
V: TRBV30; J: TRBJ1-2; length: 13; CDR3: CAWTTPELYGYTF
V: TRBV12-5; J: TRBJ2-5; length: 17; CDR3: CASGSWTGTGGGETQYF
V: TRBV30; J: TRBJ1-6; length: 15; CDR3: CAWSGERRNNSPLHF
V: TRBV19; J: TRBJ2-3; length: 17; CDR3: CASSPPPLAASTDTQYF
V: TRBV5-6; J: TRBJ1-2; length: 16; CDR3: CASSWGQGARGGGYTF
V: TRBV6-4; J: TRBJ1-1; length: 13; CDR3: CASRETGGTEAFF
V: TRBV28; J: TRBJ1-2; length: 13; CDR3: CASSLRGDYGYTF
V: TRBV28; J: TRBJ1-5; length: 16; CDR3: CASSFFGRGPDQPQHF
V: TRBV5-1; J: TRBJ2-2; length: 16; CDR3: CASSLKAGGVAGELFF
V: TRBV30; J: TRBJ2-7; length: 14; CDR3: CAWGATGLDYEQYF
V: TRBV14; J: TRBJ1-1; length: 17; CDR3: CASSHGTGGWWNTEAFF
V: TRBV27; J: NA; length: 14; CDR3: CASSSDRRSYEQYF
V: TRBV5-1; J: TRBJ2-1; length: 15; CDR3: CASSSTSGVYNEQFF
V: TRBV28; J: TRBJ2-5; length: 16; CDR3: CASSFGSSEGQETQYF
V: TRBV5-6; J: TRBJ2-7; length: 15; CDR3: CASSPLAGGSYEQYF
V: TRBV6-1; J: TRBJ2-1; length: 15; CDR3: CASSEEGGGGNEQFF
V: TRBV7-6; J: TRBJ2-7; length: 17; CDR3: CASSLSQGWSESYEQYF